This T cell receptor beta chain stems from a study of blood T cells in healthy people across ages. Together with a sample-barcoded 5' primer, a J-beta primer mix was included in a second PCR lasting roughly 6 to 12 cycles. TCRdb passed the 5' RACE reads through MiXCR, listing each CDR3 protein once. The repertoire holds some 850,000 distinct CDR3 sequences, with more than 25% as singletons. CDR3 length: 14 amino acids. The V gene's germline CDR1 is DFQATT and CDR2 SNEGSKA (reference sequence). Trimming left V 6 bases short and J 4 bases short, with 18 bases between. The data also belong to a second study, concerning T cells of mothers and their children.

Sequencing was carried out using blood. The V gene is TRBV20-1, the J gene TRBJ2-5; D is perhaps TRBD1 (6 bases). The TCR comes from a boy aged 5-17 years in good health. This CDR3 is CSALSRGIPETQYF. CDR3 DNA sequence: TGCAGTGCCTTGAGCAGGGGAATACCAGAGACCCAGTACTTC.